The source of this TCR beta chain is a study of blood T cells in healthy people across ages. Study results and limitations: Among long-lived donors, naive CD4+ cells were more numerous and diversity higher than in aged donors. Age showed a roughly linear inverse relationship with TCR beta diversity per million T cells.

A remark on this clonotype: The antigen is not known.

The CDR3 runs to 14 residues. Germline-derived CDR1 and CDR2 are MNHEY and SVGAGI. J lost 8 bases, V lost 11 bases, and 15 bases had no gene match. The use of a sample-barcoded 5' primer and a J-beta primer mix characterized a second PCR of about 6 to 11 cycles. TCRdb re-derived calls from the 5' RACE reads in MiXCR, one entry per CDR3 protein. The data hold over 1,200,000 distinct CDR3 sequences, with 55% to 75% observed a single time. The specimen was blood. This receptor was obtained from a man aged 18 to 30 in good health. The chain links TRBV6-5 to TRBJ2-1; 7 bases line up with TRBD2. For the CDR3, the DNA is TGTGCCTGCCGGGGACTACCAAGTAGGGATGAGCAGTTCTTC. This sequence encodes CACRGLPSRDEQFF.